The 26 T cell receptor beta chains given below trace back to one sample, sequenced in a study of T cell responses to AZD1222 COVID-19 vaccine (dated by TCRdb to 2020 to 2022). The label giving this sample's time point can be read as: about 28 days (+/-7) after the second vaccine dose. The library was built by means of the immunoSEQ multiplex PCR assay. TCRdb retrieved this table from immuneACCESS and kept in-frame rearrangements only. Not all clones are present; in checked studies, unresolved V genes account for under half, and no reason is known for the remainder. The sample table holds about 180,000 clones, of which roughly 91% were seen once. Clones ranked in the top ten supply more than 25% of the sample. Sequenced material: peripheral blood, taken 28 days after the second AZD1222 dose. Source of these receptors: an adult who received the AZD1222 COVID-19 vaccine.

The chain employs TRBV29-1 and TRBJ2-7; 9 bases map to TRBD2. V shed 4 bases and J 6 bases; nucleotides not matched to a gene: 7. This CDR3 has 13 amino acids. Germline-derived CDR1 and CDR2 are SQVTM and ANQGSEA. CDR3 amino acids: CSVASGAPGEQYF. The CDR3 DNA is TGCAGCGTTGCTAGCGGGGCTCCTGGCGAGCAGTACTTC.

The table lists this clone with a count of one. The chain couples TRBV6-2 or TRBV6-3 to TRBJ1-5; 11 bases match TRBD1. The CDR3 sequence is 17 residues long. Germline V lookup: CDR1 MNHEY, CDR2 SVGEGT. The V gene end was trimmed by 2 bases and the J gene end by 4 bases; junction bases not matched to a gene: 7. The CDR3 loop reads CASSYPPGTGGNQPQHF. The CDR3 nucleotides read TGTGCCAGCAGTTACCCCCCCGGGACAGGGGGGAATCAGCCCCAGCATTTT.

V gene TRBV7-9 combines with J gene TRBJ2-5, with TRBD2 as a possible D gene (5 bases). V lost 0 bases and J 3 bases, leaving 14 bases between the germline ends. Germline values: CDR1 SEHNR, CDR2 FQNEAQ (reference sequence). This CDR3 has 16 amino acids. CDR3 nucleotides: TGTGCCAGCAGCTTAGCGGAGGCAGGAGGAGAAGAGACCCAGTACTTC. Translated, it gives CASSLAEAGGEETQYF. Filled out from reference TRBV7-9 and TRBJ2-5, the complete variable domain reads DTGVSQNPRHKITKRGQNVTFRCDPISEHNRLYWYRQTLGQGPEFLTYFQNEAQLEKSRLLSDRFSAERPKGSFSTLEIQRTEQGDSAMYLCASSLAEAGGEETQYFGPGTRLLVL.

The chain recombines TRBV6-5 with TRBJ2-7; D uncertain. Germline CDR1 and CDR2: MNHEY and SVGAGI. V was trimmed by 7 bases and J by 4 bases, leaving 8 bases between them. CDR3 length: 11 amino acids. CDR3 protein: CASTKGYEQYF. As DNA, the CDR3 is TGTGCCAGCACTAAAGGGTACGAGCAGTACTTC.

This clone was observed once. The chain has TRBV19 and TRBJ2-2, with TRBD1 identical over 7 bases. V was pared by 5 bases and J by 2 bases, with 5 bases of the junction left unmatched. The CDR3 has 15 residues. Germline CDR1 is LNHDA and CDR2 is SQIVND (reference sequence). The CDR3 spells CASSLWTGNTGELFF. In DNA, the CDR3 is TGTGCCAGTAGTCTCTGGACAGGCAACACCGGGGAGCTGTTTTTT. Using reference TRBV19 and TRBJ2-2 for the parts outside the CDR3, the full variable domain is DGGITQSPKYLFRKEGQNVTLSCEQNLNHDAMYWYRQDPGQGLRLIYYSQIVNDFQKGDIAEGYSVSREKKESFPLTVTSAQKNPTAFYLCASSLWTGNTGELFFGEGSRLTVL.

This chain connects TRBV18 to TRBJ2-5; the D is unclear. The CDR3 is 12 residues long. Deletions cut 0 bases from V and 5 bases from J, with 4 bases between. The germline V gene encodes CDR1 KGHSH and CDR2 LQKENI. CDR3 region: CASSPPAETQYF. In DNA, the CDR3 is TGTGCCAGCTCACCACCGGCTGAGACCCAGTACTTC.

CDR3 DNA: TGTGCCAGCAGTGAAGTAAGGGGACGGGGCGAGGATGGCTACACCTTC. This sequence encodes CASSEVRGRGEDGYTF. The chain has TRBV6-1 and TRBJ1-2; TRBD1 is a possible D gene (5 bases). Trimming pared 1 base from V and 6 bases from J, leaving 18 bases between. The germline gives CDR1 MNHNS, CDR2 SASEGT. The CDR3 covers 16 residues.

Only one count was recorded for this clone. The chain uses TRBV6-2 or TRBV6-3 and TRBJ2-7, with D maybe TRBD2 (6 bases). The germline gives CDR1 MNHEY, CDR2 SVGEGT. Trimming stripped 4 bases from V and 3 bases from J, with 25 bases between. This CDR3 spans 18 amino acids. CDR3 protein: CASSLTSSLTSWNYEQYF. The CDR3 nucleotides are TGTGCCAGCAGTTTAACTAGCAGTCTTACTTCCTGGAACTACGAGCAGTACTTC.

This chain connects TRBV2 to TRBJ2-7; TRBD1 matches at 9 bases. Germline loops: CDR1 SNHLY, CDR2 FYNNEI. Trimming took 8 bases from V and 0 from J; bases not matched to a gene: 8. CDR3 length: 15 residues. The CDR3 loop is CASRPGTGNSYEQYF. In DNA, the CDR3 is TGTGCCAGCCGTCCCGGGACAGGGAACTCCTACGAGCAGTACTTC.

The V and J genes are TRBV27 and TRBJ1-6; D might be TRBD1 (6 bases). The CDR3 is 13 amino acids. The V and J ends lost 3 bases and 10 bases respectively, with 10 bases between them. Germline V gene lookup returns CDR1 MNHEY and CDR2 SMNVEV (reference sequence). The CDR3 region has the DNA TGTGCCAGCAGTTTGGACAGAGGCTCACCCCTCCACTTT. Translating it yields CASSLDRGSPLHF.

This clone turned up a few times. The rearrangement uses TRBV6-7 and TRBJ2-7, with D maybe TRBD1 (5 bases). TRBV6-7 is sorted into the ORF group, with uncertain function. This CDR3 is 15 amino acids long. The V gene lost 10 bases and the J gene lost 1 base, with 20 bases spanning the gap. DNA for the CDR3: TGTGCCACAGACAGTATGGCGGCTCGTTCCTACGAGCAGTACTTC. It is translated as CATDSMAARSYEQYF.

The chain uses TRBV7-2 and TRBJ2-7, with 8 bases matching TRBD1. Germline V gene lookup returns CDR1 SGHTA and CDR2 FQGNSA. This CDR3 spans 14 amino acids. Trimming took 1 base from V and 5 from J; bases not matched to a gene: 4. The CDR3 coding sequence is TGTGCCAGCAGCTTAGTGGCAGGGGGCGACGAGCAGTACTTC. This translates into CASSLVAGGDEQYF.

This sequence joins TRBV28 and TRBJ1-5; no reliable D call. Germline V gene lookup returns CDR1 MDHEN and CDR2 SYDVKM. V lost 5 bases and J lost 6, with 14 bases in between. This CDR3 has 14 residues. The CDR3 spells CASSLPGLLQPQHF. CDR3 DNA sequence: TGTGCCAGCAGTCTACCAGGTTTGCTTCAGCCCCAGCATTTT.

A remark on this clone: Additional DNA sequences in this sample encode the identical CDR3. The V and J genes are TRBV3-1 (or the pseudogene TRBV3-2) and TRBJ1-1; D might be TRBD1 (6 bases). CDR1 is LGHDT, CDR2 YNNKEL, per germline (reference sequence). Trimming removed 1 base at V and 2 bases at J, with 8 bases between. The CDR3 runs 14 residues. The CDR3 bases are TGTGCCAGCAGCCAAGCGGACAGCAACACTGAAGCTTTCTTT. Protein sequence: CASSQADSNTEAFF.

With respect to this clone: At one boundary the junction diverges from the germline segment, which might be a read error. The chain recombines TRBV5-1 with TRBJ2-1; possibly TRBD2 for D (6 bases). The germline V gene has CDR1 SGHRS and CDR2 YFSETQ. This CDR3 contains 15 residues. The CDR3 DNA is TGCGCCAGCAGCCCGCAGGGCGGGACCTACACTGAGCAGTTCTTC. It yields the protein CASSPQGGTYTEQFF.

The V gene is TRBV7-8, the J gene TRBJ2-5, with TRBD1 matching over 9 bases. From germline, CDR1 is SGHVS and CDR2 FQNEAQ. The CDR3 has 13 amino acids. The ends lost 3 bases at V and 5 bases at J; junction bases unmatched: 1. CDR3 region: CASSFDRGETQYF. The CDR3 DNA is TGTGCCAGCAGCTTTGACAGGGGGGAGACCCAGTACTTC.

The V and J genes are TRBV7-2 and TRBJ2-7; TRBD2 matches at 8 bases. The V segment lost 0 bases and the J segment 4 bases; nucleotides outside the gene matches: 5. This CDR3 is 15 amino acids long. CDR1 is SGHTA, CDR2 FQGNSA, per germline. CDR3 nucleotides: TGTGCCAGCAGCTTAGCTCCTGGCGGGAGGTACGAGCAGTACTTC. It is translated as CASSLAPGGRYEQYF.

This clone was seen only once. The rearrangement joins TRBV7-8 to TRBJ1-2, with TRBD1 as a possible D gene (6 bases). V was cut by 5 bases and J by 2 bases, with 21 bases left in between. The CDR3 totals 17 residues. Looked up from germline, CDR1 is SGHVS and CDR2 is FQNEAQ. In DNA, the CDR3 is TGTGCCAGCAGCCAGCGTGACAGGCACAATTTAAACTATGGCTACACCTTC. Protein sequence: CASSQRDRHNLNYGYTF.

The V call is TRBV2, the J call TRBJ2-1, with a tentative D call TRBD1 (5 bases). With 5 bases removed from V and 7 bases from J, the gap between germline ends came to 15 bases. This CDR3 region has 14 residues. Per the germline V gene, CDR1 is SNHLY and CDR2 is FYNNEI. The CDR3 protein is CASSPIGPGNEQFF. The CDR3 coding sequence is TGTGCCAGCAGTCCCATTGGCCCAGGGAATGAGCAGTTCTTC.

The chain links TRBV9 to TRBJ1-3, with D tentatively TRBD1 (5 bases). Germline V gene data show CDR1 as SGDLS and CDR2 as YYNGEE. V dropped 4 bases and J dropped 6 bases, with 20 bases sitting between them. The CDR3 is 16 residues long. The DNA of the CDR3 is TGTGCCAGCAGCACCAACTCCGGGACGGGCGAAAACACCATATATTTT. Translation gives CASSTNSGTGENTIYF.

The CDR3 bases are TGTGCCAGCAGCTCGGGGACTAGCGGGTTCGGGGCCAACGTCCTGACTTTC. Translation: CASSSGTSGFGANVLTF. The rearrangement links TRBV5-4 to TRBJ2-6, with 12 positions matching TRBD2. J gave up 4 bases and V 3 bases, and 5 bases lay outside the gene matches. This CDR3 is built from 17 residues. The germline CDR1 and CDR2 sequences are SGHNT and YYREEE (reference sequence).

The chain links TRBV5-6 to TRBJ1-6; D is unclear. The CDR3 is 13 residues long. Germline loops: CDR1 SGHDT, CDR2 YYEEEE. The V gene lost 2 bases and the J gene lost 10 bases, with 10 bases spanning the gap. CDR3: CASSFSRPSPLHF. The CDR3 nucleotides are TGTGCCAGCAGCTTCTCGAGGCCATCACCCCTCCACTTT.

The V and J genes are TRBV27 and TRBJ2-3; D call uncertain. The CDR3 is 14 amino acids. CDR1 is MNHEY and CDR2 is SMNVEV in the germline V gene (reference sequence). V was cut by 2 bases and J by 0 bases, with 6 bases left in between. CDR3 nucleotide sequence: TGTGCCAGCAGTTTACTACCTAGCACAGATACGCAGTATTTT. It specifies CASSLLPSTDTQYF.

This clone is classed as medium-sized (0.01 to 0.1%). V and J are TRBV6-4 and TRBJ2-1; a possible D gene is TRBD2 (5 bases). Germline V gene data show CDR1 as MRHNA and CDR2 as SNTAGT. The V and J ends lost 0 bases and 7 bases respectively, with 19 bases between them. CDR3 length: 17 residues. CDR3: CASSDSARGVEVNEQFF. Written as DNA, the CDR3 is TGTGCCAGCAGTGACTCTGCTCGGGGAGTGGAGGTGAATGAGCAGTTCTTC.

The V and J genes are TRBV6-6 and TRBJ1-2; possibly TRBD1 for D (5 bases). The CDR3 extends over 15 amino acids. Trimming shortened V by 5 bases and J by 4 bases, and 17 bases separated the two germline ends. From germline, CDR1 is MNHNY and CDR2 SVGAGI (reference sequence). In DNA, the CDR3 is TGTGCCAGCAGTCGGGGCGGGACCCTAGGCTATGGCTACACCTTC. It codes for CASSRGGTLGYGYTF.

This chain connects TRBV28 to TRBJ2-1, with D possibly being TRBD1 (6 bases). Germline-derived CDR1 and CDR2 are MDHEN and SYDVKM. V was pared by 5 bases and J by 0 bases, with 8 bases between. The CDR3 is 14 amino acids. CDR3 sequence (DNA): TGTGCCAGCAGTAGGGACAACTCCTACAATGAGCAGTTCTTC. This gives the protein CASSRDNSYNEQFF. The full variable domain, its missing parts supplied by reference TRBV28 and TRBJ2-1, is DVKVTQSSRYLVKRTGEKVFLECVQDMDHENMFWYRQDPGLGLRLIYFSYDVKMKEKGDIPEGYSVSREKKERFSLILESASTNQTSMYLCASSRDNSYNEQFFGPGTRLTVL.